Sequencing of this T cell receptor beta chain was carried out in a study of T cell changes during pregnancy in multiple sclerosis. This table comes from immunoSEQ multiplex PCR, and its TCRdb copy is limited to in-frame clones, with some not included. The sample has about 40,000 clones; almost 95% are singletons. The sequencing used CD4+ T cells from peripheral blood mononuclear cells, collected after pregnancy. The receptor comes from a female donor with multiple sclerosis, enrolled in a pregnancy study.

The CDR3 DNA sequence: TGTGCCAGCAGCTTAACTGAGTTAGAAGCTTTCTTT. Translation: CASSLTELEAFF. V gene TRBV7-9 combines with J gene TRBJ1-1; D is ambiguous. Germline lookup yields CDR1 SEHNR and CDR2 FQNEAQ (reference sequence). Trimming stripped 2 bases from V and 8 bases from J, with 9 bases between. The CDR3 covers 12 residues. Full variable domain (missing parts from reference TRBV7-9 and TRBJ1-1): DTGVSQNPRHKITKRGQNVTFRCDPISEHNRLYWYRQTLGQGPEFLTYFQNEAQLEKSRLLSDRFSAERPKGSFSTLEIQRTEQGDSAMYLCASSLTELEAFFGQGTRLTVV.